These 10 T cell receptor beta chains came from one sample sequenced in a study of beta chain features in type 1 diabetes. General study points: Patients with Type 1 diabetes showed moderately but significantly shorter TCRB CDR3s in all four CD4+ subsets.

Reverse transcribing all isolated RNA meant expressed TCRB transcripts were sequenced. The protocol was immunoSEQ multiplex PCR, while the TCRdb copy is restricted to in-frame clones and leaves out a portion. The sample consists of roughly 150,000 clones, around 9% of them appearing once. Their target antigens are unknown. What was sequenced was central memory CD4+ T cells from blood. Source of these receptors: a woman between 25 and 40 years old with type 1 diabetes.

This clone appeared many times. The chain recombines TRBV5-4 with TRBJ2-6; TRBD2 might be the D (5 bases). This CDR3 region has 15 residues. Per germline, CDR1 SGHNT and CDR2 YYREEE (reference sequence). Trimming stripped 3 bases from V and 0 bases from J, with 7 bases between. CDR3 nucleotides: TGTGCCAGCAGCTCGGGGAGCTCTGGGGCCAACGTCCTGACTTTC. Translated, it gives CASSSGSSGANVLTF.

The chain couples TRBV2 to TRBJ2-6; 8 nucleotides line up with TRBD1. The J segment lost 6 bases and the V segment lost 6 bases, leaving 7 bases of the junction unmatched. This CDR3 has 15 residues. Germline values: CDR1 SNHLY, CDR2 FYNNEI. In DNA form, the CDR3 reads TGTGCCAGCAGAAAACAGGGGGGACAGGCCAACGTCCTGACTTTC. It specifies CASRKQGGQANVLTF.

The rearrangement joins TRBV5-1 to TRBJ1-1, with a weak D call TRBD1 (5 bases). The CDR3 runs 16 residues. V was shortened by 0 bases and J by 1 base, with 13 bases between the two germline ends. The germline CDR1 and CDR2 sequences are SGHRS and YFSETQ. For the CDR3, the DNA is TGCGCCAGCAGCTTGGAGTCGGGGGGAGGGAACACTGAAGCTTTCTTT. Translation: CASSLESGGGNTEAFF.

In this sample, this clone turned up a few times. The chain uses TRBV28 and TRBJ2-7; 8 bases are a match to TRBD2. This CDR3 contains 15 residues. The germline gives CDR1 MDHEN, CDR2 SYDVKM. Trimming cost V 4 bases and J 7 bases; bases outside gene matches: 12. The CDR3 DNA is TGTGCCAGCAGTTGGGCGGCGGGGGGCGCGGAAGAGCAGTACTTC. This encodes CASSWAAGGAEEQYF.

This clone has a handful of counts. The V and J genes are TRBV29-1 and TRBJ1-1; D gene unclear. Deletions cut 4 bases from V and 5 bases from J, with 8 bases between. CDR3 size: 11 residues. Germline CDR1 SQVTM, CDR2 ANQGSEA. DNA of the CDR3: TGCAGCGTTGCGGAGGATACTGAAGCTTTCTTT. Protein sequence: CSVAEDTEAFF.

Only a few counts were recorded for this clone. V usage is TRBV7-8 and J usage is TRBJ2-3; TRBD1 matches 8 bases. With V trimmed by 2 bases and J by 14 bases, 6 bases remained unmatched. Germline V gives CDR1 SGHVS, CDR2 FQNEAQ. This CDR3 region has 12 residues. The CDR3 protein is CASSLRQGARYF. The CDR3 DNA reads TGTGCCAGCAGCTTAAGGCAGGGGGCGCGGTATTTT.

This sequence joins TRBV27 and TRBJ2-1; D is unclear. Trimming took off 2 bases at V and 0 bases at J, with 8 bases between the two ends. Germline loops: CDR1 MNHEY, CDR2 SMNVEV (reference sequence). The CDR3 runs to 15 residues. The CDR3, as DNA: TGTGCCAGCAGTTTAGCGGAACACTCCTACAATGAGCAGTTCTTC. Encoded protein: CASSLAEHSYNEQFF.

V usage is TRBV28 and J usage is TRBJ2-5; 8 bases match TRBD1. From germline, CDR1 is MDHEN and CDR2 SYDVKM. This CDR3 region has 15 residues. Trimming took 6 bases from V and 5 from J; bases not matched to a gene: 11. The CDR3: CASSSRTGSGETQYF. The CDR3 nucleotides are TGTGCCAGCAGCAGCCGGACAGGGTCCGGGGAGACCCAGTACTTC.

V usage is TRBV28 and J usage is TRBJ1-5; D is unresolved. The CDR3 contains 14 residues. Germline assignment: CDR1 MDHEN and CDR2 SYDVKM. The germline V and J ends were trimmed by 1 base and 5 bases, with 9 bases remaining between them. The DNA of the CDR3 is TGTGCCAGCAGTTTATTAAACAGTTATCAGCCCCAGCATTTT. Translated: CASSLLNSYQPQHF.

The chain combines TRBV7-8 with TRBJ2-2, with D perhaps matching TRBD1 (5 bases). The CDR3 is 15 amino acids. Per the germline V gene, CDR1 is SGHVS and CDR2 is FQNEAQ. The V gene lost 6 bases and the J gene lost 1 base, with 12 bases spanning the gap. CDR3 amino acids: CASRVRRENTGELFF. The CDR3 nucleotides read TGTGCCAGCAGGGTTCGCAGGGAGAACACCGGGGAGCTGTTTTTT.